The TCR beta chain under discussion was sequenced for a study of blood T cell repertoires in COVID-19. Study-wide context: Spain, Italy and the United States supplied samples that represented acute and convalescent COVID-19.

The length of the CDR3 is 18 residues. Trimming took 5 bases from V and 0 from J, leaving 22 bases between them. Germline V gene sequence: CDR1 PRHDT, CDR2 FYEKMQ (reference sequence). Using immunoSEQ multiplex PCR, the repertoire was profiled, and TCRdb retains in-frame clones only, with some absent. This table has about 230,000 clones, around four fifths appearing once. The sequence came from a woman between 65 and 79 years old with active or convalescent COVID-19. What was sequenced was peripheral blood. This chain connects TRBV13 to TRBJ1-2; TRBD1 might be the D (5 bases). CDR3 nucleotide sequence: TGTGCCAGCAGCCGGCGGGGCACGGATATTTATTCTAACTATGGCTACACCTTC. Its protein product is CASSRRGTDIYSNYGYTF.